The 21 T cell receptor beta chains reported below all come from one sample, sequenced in a study of cytomegalovirus exposure and HLA in healthy donors. PCR was performed using 60 Vbeta and 13 Jbeta primers. Measured with immunoSEQ multiplex PCR; TCRdb has only the in-frame clones, and not every one. The sample gives around 220,000 clones, over 75% of which show up once; 1.5% to 2% is in the top ten. Input material: PBMCs. These receptors all come from a man younger than 30 in good health and CMV-seronegative.

The chain links TRBV7-9 to TRBJ1-2; 7 bases line up with TRBD1. V was pared by 2 bases and J by 3 bases, with 3 bases of the junction left unmatched. The CDR3 is made up of 14 amino acids. Germline V CDR1 and CDR2: SEHNR, FQNEAQ (reference sequence). The CDR3: CASSLSGTDYGYTF. Written as DNA, the CDR3 is TGTGCCAGCAGCTTATCCGGGACAGACTATGGCTACACCTTC. Full variable domain (outside the CDR3, taken from reference TRBV7-9 and TRBJ1-2): DTGVSQNPRHKITKRGQNVTFRCDPISEHNRLYWYRQTLGQGPEFLTYFQNEAQLEKSRLLSDRFSAERPKGSFSTLEIQRTEQGDSAMYLCASSLSGTDYGYTFGSGTRLTVV.

The chain has TRBV28 and TRBJ1-3; D is undetermined. V lost 6 bases to trimming and J lost 1 base, with 13 bases between them. Germline loops: CDR1 MDHEN, CDR2 SYDVKM. CDR3 size: 15 residues. The CDR3 DNA sequence: TGTGCCAGCAGAACCTACGTCACGTCTGGAAACACCATATATTTT. Its translation: CASRTYVTSGNTIYF.

This rearrangement joins TRBV19 to TRBJ2-3; 8 bases are shared with TRBD1. V lost 0 bases to trimming and J lost 4 bases; unmatched junction nucleotides: 9. This CDR3 comprises 17 residues. Germline V CDR1 and CDR2: LNHDA, SQIVND (reference sequence). The CDR3 nucleotides are TGTGCCAGTAGTATAGACGAGAGCAGGGGGCGCGCAGATACGCAGTATTTT. It is translated as CASSIDESRGRADTQYF.

V and J are TRBV6-5 and TRBJ2-3, with 8 bases that match TRBD2. The CDR3 covers 12 residues. Per germline, CDR1 MNHEY and CDR2 SVGAGI. The ends lost 11 bases at V and 3 bases at J; junction bases unmatched: 4. CDR3 sequence reads: CAARGETDTQYF. The DNA of the CDR3 is TGTGCCGCGCGGGGGGAGACAGATACGCAGTATTTT.

The genes are TRBV6-5 and TRBJ1-1; perhaps TRBD1 as D (5 bases). V was trimmed by 4 bases and J by 2 bases, leaving 8 bases between them. The CDR3 has 13 residues. Germline V gene lookup returns CDR1 MNHEY and CDR2 SVGAGI. Written as DNA, the CDR3 is TGTGCCAGCAGTTTGACAGAAAACACTGAAGCTTTCTTT. It encodes CASSLTENTEAFF.

The chain recombines TRBV19 with TRBJ1-1; D gene ambiguous. Trimming stripped 5 bases from V and 0 bases from J, with 7 bases between. CDR3 length: 13 amino acids. In germline, CDR1 is LNHDA, CDR2 SQIVND (reference sequence). In nucleotides, the CDR3 is TGTGCCAGTAGTTCCAGGATGAACACTGAAGCTTTCTTT. It specifies CASSSRMNTEAFF.

Only one count was recorded for this clone. The rearrangement joins TRBV4-3 to TRBJ2-7; 8 nucleotides align to TRBD2. Trimming cost V 2 bases and J 2 bases; bases outside gene matches: 5. The CDR3 runs 15 residues. CDR1 and CDR2 (germline): LGHNA, YSLEER. The CDR3 bases are TGCGCCAGCAGCCAATTACTAGCGGTGCCCTACGAGCAGTACTTC. Its protein product is CASSQLLAVPYEQYF.

V gene TRBV19 combines with J gene TRBJ1-4; 11 bases agree with TRBD1. This CDR3 has 13 residues. Germline trimming cut 8 bases from V and 5 bases from J; bases unmatched to any gene: 1. CDR1 and CDR2 (germline): LNHDA, SQIVND (reference sequence). CDR3 in amino acids: CASRDRGNEKLFF. DNA for the CDR3: TGTGCCAGTCGGGACAGGGGGAATGAAAAACTGTTTTTT.

This clone has a handful of counts. CDR3 nucleotide sequence: TGTGCCAGCAGCGTGGACTATGCGTCCGAGACCCAGTACTTC. Translation gives CASSVDYASETQYF. The V and J genes are TRBV9 and TRBJ2-5, with D tentatively TRBD2 (6 bases). Germline CDR1 SGDLS, CDR2 YYNGEE. There are 14 residues in the CDR3. The ends were cut back, 2 bases at V and 5 bases at J, with 13 bases in the middle. Complete variable domain (other parts from reference TRBV9 and TRBJ2-5): DSGVTQTPKHLITATGQRVTLRCSPRSGDLSVYWYQQSLDQGLQFLIQYYNGEERAKGNILERFSAQQFPDLHSELNLSSLELGDSALYFCASSVDYASETQYFGPGTRLLVL.

The chain is built from TRBV29-1 and TRBJ2-2; 7 bases line up with TRBD2. CDR1 is SQVTM and CDR2 is ANQGSEA in the germline V gene. Trimming at V came to 6 bases and at J to 0 bases, leaving 7 bases not matched to a gene. The CDR3 contains 15 residues. The CDR3 is CSVREAGPNTGELFF. The CDR3 DNA reads as TGCAGCGTCCGGGAGGCGGGCCCGAACACCGGGGAGCTGTTTTTT.

The V call is TRBV11-3, the J call TRBJ2-1, with 13 bases identical to TRBD2. The V gene's germline CDR1 is SGHNT and CDR2 YENEEA. The junction had 11 bases not matched to a gene; V was cut back by 5 bases and J by 7 bases. This CDR3 is built from 17 residues. CDR3 sequence (DNA): TGTGCCAGCAGCGCCGGGACTAGCGGGACCCGGCGAAATGAGCAGTTCTTC. Protein: CASSAGTSGTRRNEQFF.

The chain carries TRBV15 and TRBJ1-5; tentatively, D is TRBD1 (5 bases). Germline lookup yields CDR1 LNHNV and CDR2 YYDKDF (reference sequence). The CDR3 contains 17 residues. Trimming pared 1 base from V and 2 bases from J, leaving 15 bases between. As DNA, the CDR3 is TGTGCCACCAGCAGAGTCTTGGAGGGGTCCGGCAATCAGCCCCAGCATTTT. Residues: CATSRVLEGSGNQPQHF.

The chain links TRBV11-3 to TRBJ2-3; D is perhaps TRBD2 (6 bases). The CDR3 runs to 18 residues. The V end was cut by 5 bases, the J end by 0 bases, with 21 bases between. The germline gives CDR1 SGHNT, CDR2 YENEEA. The CDR3 loop is CASSQGGAARISTDTQYF. The CDR3 region has the DNA TGTGCCAGCAGCCAGGGAGGCGCGGCGAGAATTAGCACAGATACGCAGTATTTT.

The CDR3 sequence: CASSQVRTETGELFF. CDR3 nucleotides: TGTGCCAGCAGCCAAGTACGAACAGAGACCGGGGAGCTGTTTTTT. The chain joins TRBV14 to TRBJ2-2; D remains unclear. V dropped 1 base and J dropped 5 bases, with 11 bases sitting between them. This CDR3 has 15 amino acids. CDR1 SGHDN and CDR2 FVKESK come from the germline V gene.

This chain uses TRBV7-9 with TRBJ2-7; TRBD2 agrees at 10 bases. The CDR3 runs 12 residues. The V segment lost 4 bases and the J segment 10 bases; nucleotides outside the gene matches: 4. The germline gives CDR1 SEHNR, CDR2 FQNEAQ (reference sequence). CDR3 DNA: TGTGCCAGCAGCTCGCTAGCGGGAGCCCAGTACTTC. It is translated as CASSSLAGAQYF.

J is TRBJ1-2 and V is TRBV5-1, with TRBD1 matching 10 bases. CDR1 and CDR2 (germline): SGHRS, YFSETQ. CDR3 length: 14 residues. J was trimmed by 4 bases and V by 4 bases; bases with no gene match: 4. CDR3 residues: CASSPGQGIYGYTF. CDR3 bases: TGCGCCAGCAGCCCGGGACAGGGGATCTATGGCTACACCTTC.

This rearrangement joins TRBV7-9 to TRBJ2-1; 7 bases are shared with TRBD2. There are 15 residues in the CDR3. CDR1 is SEHNR, CDR2 FQNEAQ, per germline (reference sequence). The trim removed 3 bases at V and 7 bases at J, leaving 9 bases unmatched. The CDR3 spells CASSLGAGRVNEQFF. CDR3 DNA sequence: TGTGCCAGCAGCTTGGGAGCGGGGCGGGTAAATGAGCAGTTCTTC.

In nucleotides, the CDR3 is TGTGCCAGTTCGTCTTTAGGGGGCGCGGGCACAGATACGCAGTATTTT. Translated, it gives CASSSLGGAGTDTQYF. The rearrangement links TRBV9 to TRBJ2-3; 7 bases are a match to TRBD1. The V gene end was trimmed by 8 bases and the J gene end by 1 base; junction bases not matched to a gene: 13. The length of the CDR3 is 16 residues. CDR1 is SGDLS and CDR2 is YYNGEE in the germline V gene.

Only a few counts were recorded for this clone. The V call is TRBV6-1, the J call TRBJ1-2; weak D call: TRBD1 (6 bases). V was trimmed by 1 base and J by 8 bases, leaving 17 bases between them. Germline-derived CDR1 and CDR2 are MNHNS and SASEGT. The CDR3 is 15 residues long. The CDR3 sequence is CASSEVWGPLGGYTF. CDR3 sequence (DNA): TGTGCCAGCAGTGAAGTATGGGGGCCCCTCGGCGGCTACACCTTC.

This chain connects TRBV29-1 to TRBJ1-3; D ambiguous. Trimming shortened V by 2 bases and J by 2 bases, and 4 bases separated the two germline ends. CDR1 and CDR2 from the germline V gene are SQVTM and ANQGSEA. This CDR3 is 12 amino acids long. The CDR3 bases are TGCAGCGTTGAAAATACTGGAAACACCATATATTTT. Translating gives CSVENTGNTIYF.

V usage is TRBV15 and J usage is TRBJ2-3; a weak D match, TRBD1 (6 bases). V was trimmed by 0 bases and J by 1 base, leaving 11 bases between them. The CDR3 covers 16 residues. Germline V gene lookup returns CDR1 LNHNV and CDR2 YYDKDF (reference sequence). CDR3 sequence: CATSRDQGWGTDTQYF. Written as DNA, the CDR3 is TGTGCCACCAGCAGAGATCAGGGGTGGGGCACAGATACGCAGTATTTT. The full variable domain, completed using reference TRBV15 and TRBJ2-3, is DAMVIQNPRYQVTQFGKPVTLSCSQTLNHNVMYWYQQKSSQAPKLLFHYYDKDFNNEADTPDNFQSRRPNTSFCFLDIRSPGLGDTAMYLCATSRDQGWGTDTQYFGPGTRLTVL.